Below are 24 T cell receptor beta chains sequenced from a single sample in a study of human T cells and chemical hapten exposure. From the RACE reads, TCRdb called clonotypes with MiXCR, one entry per CDR3 protein. The table has about 93,000 distinct CDR3 sequences, 8.5% seen once. The sample's time point: pre-sensitization, week 0. Regarding treatment: therapeutic diphenylcyclopropenone sensitization with weekly scalp DPC. This material consisted of whole blood, taken in connection with sensitization to the hapten diphenylcyclopropenone (DPC). The receptors here all came from a man aged 35-49 years with alopecia areata. Some clones in this sample may be carry-over from other donors' samples.

This clonotype has more than one count but fewer than ten. The genes are TRBV5-1 and TRBJ2-1; D not resolved. Germline V CDR1 and CDR2: SGHRS, YFSETQ. Trimming left V 0 bases short and J 4 bases short, with 8 bases between. The CDR3 extends over 14 amino acids. This chain's CDR3 is CASSLEGHYNEQFF. The DNA for the CDR3 is TGCGCCAGCAGCTTGGAAGGGCATTACAATGAGCAGTTCTTC.

This clonotype has more than one count but fewer than ten. The rearrangement links TRBV9 to TRBJ2-1; D might be TRBD2 (5 bases). Germline V gene data show CDR1 as SGDLS and CDR2 as YYNGEE. There are 19 residues in the CDR3. Deletions cut 3 bases from V and 0 bases from J, with 22 bases between. The CDR3, as DNA: TGTGCCAGCAGCGGAGGGCTCGGGGTAGTCCTACGCTCCTACAATGAGCAGTTCTTC. Protein: CASSGGLGVVLRSYNEQFF. Combining the CDR3 with reference TRBV9 and TRBJ2-1 gives the whole variable domain DSGVTQTPKHLITATGQRVTLRCSPRSGDLSVYWYQQSLDQGLQFLIQYYNGEERAKGNILERFSAQQFPDLHSELNLSSLELGDSALYFCASSGGLGVVLRSYNEQFFGPGTRLTVL.

This clonotype is medium-sized (0.01 to 0.1%). The J gene is TRBJ2-1, the V gene TRBV30; D is uncertain. With 0 bases removed from V and 6 bases from J, the gap between germline ends came to 9 bases. CDR1 is GTSNPN and CDR2 is SVGIG in the germline V gene (reference sequence). The CDR3 length is 13 residues. In DNA form, the CDR3 reads TGTGCCTGGAGTGTATCGTGGGGCAATGAGCAGTTCTTC. Protein sequence: CAWSVSWGNEQFF. Full variable domain (outside the CDR3, taken from reference TRBV30 and TRBJ2-1): SQTIHQWPATLVQPVGSPLSLECTVEGTSNPNLYWYRQAAGRGLQLLFYSVGIGQISSEVPQNLSASRPQDRQFILSSKKLLLSDSGFYLCAWSVSWGNEQFFGPGTRLTVL.

This clonotype appeared a few times. The V call is TRBV30, the J call TRBJ1-3, with D possibly being TRBD1 (6 bases). The CDR3 has 13 amino acids. CDR1 is GTSNPN and CDR2 is SVGIG in the germline V gene (reference sequence). The V gene lost 7 bases and the J gene lost 0 bases, with 10 bases spanning the gap. The CDR3 DNA is TGTGCCTTAACAGGGTCCTCTGGAAACACCATATATTTT. It codes for CALTGSSGNTIYF.

This chain uses TRBV5-4 with TRBJ2-2; no clear D gene. Per the germline V gene, CDR1 is SGHNT and CDR2 is YYREEE (reference sequence). CDR3 size: 15 residues. Deletions cut 4 bases from V and 0 bases from J, with 10 bases between. Here the CDR3 reads CASSGDTANTGELFF. The CDR3, as DNA: TGTGCCAGCAGCGGAGACACCGCGAACACCGGGGAGCTGTTTTTT.

J is TRBJ2-3 and V is TRBV7-9; maybe TRBD1 (5 bases). The CDR3 spans 15 residues. The V gene lost 5 bases and the J gene lost 0 bases, with 12 bases spanning the gap. From germline, CDR1 is SEHNR and CDR2 FQNEAQ (reference sequence). CDR3 residues: CASSEQVSSTDTQYF. CDR3 nucleotides: TGTGCCAGCAGCGAACAGGTTTCTAGCACAGATACGCAGTATTTT.

This clonotype occurred many times. The CDR3 DNA follows: TGCAGCGTCGCACAGGGAAATCAGCCCCAGCATTTT. Its protein product is CSVAQGNQPQHF. The rearrangement links TRBV29-1 to TRBJ1-5; possibly TRBD1 for D (6 bases). The CDR3 has 12 residues. Germline V gene lookup returns CDR1 SQVTM and CDR2 ANQGSEA. V lost 6 bases, J lost 4 bases, and 10 bases lay in between.

This clonotype was seen many times. The chain couples TRBV5-5 to TRBJ2-1, with 7 positions matching TRBD1. V gave up 0 bases and J gave up 12 bases; unmatched junction bases: 6. This CDR3 comprises 13 residues. Germline CDR1 is SGHKS and CDR2 is YYEKEE (reference sequence). The CDR3 reads CASSLEQGLGQFF. DNA for the CDR3: TGTGCCAGCAGCTTGGAACAGGGGCTTGGGCAGTTCTTC.

This clonotype appeared a few times. The chain uses TRBV4-1 and TRBJ2-3; D call uncertain. Trimming removed 0 bases at V and 13 bases at J, with 11 bases between. Per the germline V gene, CDR1 is MGHRA and CDR2 is YSYEKL. CDR3 length equals 12 residues. CDR3 amino acids: CASSQELGDKYF. In DNA, the CDR3 is TGCGCCAGCAGCCAAGAACTTGGCGACAAGTATTTT.

This rearrangement joins TRBV9 to TRBJ2-3; D uncertain. Germline loops: CDR1 SGDLS, CDR2 YYNGEE. The CDR3 is 15 residues long. V was cut by 1 base and J by 2 bases, with 11 bases left in between. The CDR3 coding sequence is TGTGCCAGCAGCGTAATGCCACAATCCACAGATACGCAGTATTTT. This codes for CASSVMPQSTDTQYF.

The chain couples TRBV18 to TRBJ2-3; 11 nucleotides agree with TRBD2. CDR1 is KGHSH, CDR2 LQKENI, per germline. Trimming cost V 4 bases and J 2 bases; bases outside gene matches: 2. The CDR3 runs to 15 residues. The CDR3 bases are TGTGCCAGCTCACAACTAGCGGGAGACACAGATACGCAGTATTTT. It specifies CASSQLAGDTDTQYF. The whole variable domain, remainder taken from reference TRBV18 and TRBJ2-3, is NAGVMQNPRHLVRRRGQEARLRCSPMKGHSHVYWYRQLPEEGLKFMVYLQKENIIDESGMPKERFSAEFPKEGPSILRIQQVVRGDSAAYFCASSQLAGDTDTQYFGPGTRLTVL.

In its sample, this clonotype was seen many times. The rearrangement links TRBV5-5 to TRBJ2-1; TRBD2 might be the D (6 bases). V was shortened by 4 bases and J by 7 bases, with 18 bases between the two germline ends. Germline V lookup: CDR1 SGHKS, CDR2 YYEKEE (reference sequence). This CDR3 has 15 residues. This chain's CDR3 is CASSRGPRLENEQFF. Here the CDR3 DNA reads TGTGCCAGCAGCCGCGGCCCCCGACTAGAGAATGAGCAGTTCTTC.

The rearrangement uses TRBV7-9 and TRBJ2-2; 9 nucleotides line up with TRBD2. CDR1 and CDR2 from the germline V gene are SEHNR and FQNEAQ (reference sequence). The CDR3 is 17 residues long. Losses at the gene ends were 4 bases for V and 4 bases for J; bases not matched to a gene: 10. CDR3 protein: CASSSTLAGVGTGELFF. The CDR3 DNA follows: TGTGCCAGCAGCTCGACTTTAGCGGGAGTCGGCACCGGGGAGCTGTTTTTT.

This clonotype showed up just a few times. V gene TRBV6-2 or TRBV6-3 combines with J gene TRBJ2-7; TRBD2 is a possible D gene (5 bases). The CDR3 sequence is 12 residues long. Per the germline V gene, CDR1 is MNHEY and CDR2 is SVGEGT. V lost 5 bases and J lost 6, with 11 bases in between. The CDR3 DNA reads as TGTGCCAGCAGTCGCCCGGGATCCGAGCAGTACGTC. Its translation: CASSRPGSEQYV.

This clonotype has a handful of counts. The rearrangement uses TRBV20-1 and TRBJ2-1, with 10 nucleotides matching TRBD2. From germline, CDR1 is DFQATT and CDR2 SNEGSKA (reference sequence). CDR3 length: 12 residues. Unmatched junction bases numbered 2, after V lost 5 bases and J lost 7 bases. The CDR3 reads CSALLAGNEQFF. Here the CDR3 DNA reads TGCAGTGCTTTACTAGCGGGGAATGAGCAGTTCTTC.

The sample holds many counts of this clonotype. The chain is built from TRBV11-1 and TRBJ2-1; 15 nucleotides agree with TRBD2. Germline V gene sequence: CDR1 SGHAT, CDR2 FQDESV (reference sequence). CDR3 length equals 17 residues. V lost 4 bases to trimming and J lost 4 bases; unmatched junction nucleotides: 5. CDR3 sequence: CASSSGLAGGSYNEQFF. Written as DNA, the CDR3 is TGTGCCAGCAGCTCCGGACTAGCGGGAGGGTCTTACAATGAGCAGTTCTTC.

This clonotype has a handful of counts. The J gene is TRBJ1-2, the V gene TRBV7-8; D is perhaps TRBD1 (6 bases). The germline V and J ends were trimmed by 2 bases and 4 bases, with 17 bases remaining between them. This CDR3 has 16 residues. Germline CDR1 reads SGHVS; CDR2 reads FQNEAQ. The CDR3 spells CASSLQSGGVSYGYTF. CDR3 coding DNA: TGTGCCAGCAGCTTACAATCCGGGGGCGTCAGCTATGGCTACACCTTC.

This clonotype was counted many times. The rearrangement joins TRBV7-8 to TRBJ2-7, with D unresolved. The CDR3 runs to 13 residues. Germline V CDR1 and CDR2: SGHVS, FQNEAQ. V was pared by 0 bases and J by 5 bases, with 8 bases between. Written as DNA, the CDR3 is TGTGCCAGCAGCTTAGCCCACCACCACGAGCAGTACGTC. The encoded protein is CASSLAHHHEQYV.

This clonotype was observed many times. This sequence joins TRBV18 and TRBJ2-1, with 11 bases matching TRBD2. With V trimmed by 3 bases and J by 7 bases, 11 bases remained unmatched. Per germline, CDR1 KGHSH and CDR2 LQKENI. The CDR3 loop spans 17 amino acids. The CDR3 DNA reads as TGTGCCAGCTCACCCGGAGTAGCGGGAGGGCCGGAGAATGAGCAGTTCTTC. Its protein product is CASSPGVAGGPENEQFF. The whole variable domain, remainder taken from reference TRBV18 and TRBJ2-1, is NAGVMQNPRHLVRRRGQEARLRCSPMKGHSHVYWYRQLPEEGLKFMVYLQKENIIDESGMPKERFSAEFPKEGPSILRIQQVVRGDSAAYFCASSPGVAGGPENEQFFGPGTRLTVL.

A note on this clonotype: This clone may be a read error of a much larger clone one base away. This chain uses TRBV3-2 with TRBJ2-7. TRBV3-2 is labeled a pseudogene. The CDR3 consists of 15 residues. The CDR3 is CASSQDLTNAYEQYV. CDR3 coding DNA: TGTGCCAGCAGCCAAGATCTCACTAACGCATACGAGCAGTACGTC.

This clonotype was recorded at least ten times. The chain recombines TRBV2 with TRBJ1-5; maybe TRBD1 (5 bases). V was clipped by 6 bases and J by 4 bases, with 19 bases between them. Per the germline V gene, CDR1 is SNHLY and CDR2 is FYNNEI. The CDR3 extends over 16 amino acids. For the CDR3, the DNA is TGTGCCAGCAGGGGGGTTGAGAAACCTGGAAATCAGCCCCAGCATTTT. This codes for CASRGVEKPGNQPQHF.

This clonotype was detected many times. The chain joins TRBV5-1 to TRBJ1-4, with D tentatively TRBD1 (5 bases). V lost 4 bases and J 6 bases, leaving 16 bases between the germline ends. Germline-derived CDR1 and CDR2 are SGHRS and YFSETQ. The CDR3 covers 15 residues. CDR3 sequence (DNA): TGCGCCAGCAGCACTACCCCGAGAGGGGATGAAAAACTGTTTTTT. Amino acids: CASSTTPRGDEKLFF. The whole variable domain, filled in from reference TRBV5-1 and TRBJ1-4, reads KAGVTQTPRYLIKTRGQQVTLSCSPISGHRSVSWYQQTPGQGLQFLFEYFSETQRNKGNFPGRFSGRQFSNSRSEMNVSTLELGDSALYLCASSTTPRGDEKLFFGSGTQLSVL.

Judged by abundance, this clonotype is medium-sized. The CDR3 is CASSLSPGRSNQPQHF. CDR3 in DNA: TGTGCCAGCAGTTTAAGTCCGGGAAGGAGCAATCAGCCCCAGCATTTT. The chain combines TRBV28 with TRBJ1-5; D gene unclear. The ends were cut back, 2 bases at V and 1 base at J, with 12 bases in the middle. The CDR3 runs 16 residues. Germline CDR1 reads MDHEN; CDR2 reads SYDVKM.

This clonotype has more than one count but fewer than ten. The chain uses TRBV5-5 and TRBJ2-6; the D is unclear. This CDR3 spans 16 amino acids. V shed 4 bases and J shed 4 bases, with 15 bases lying between them. The germline gives CDR1 SGHKS, CDR2 YYEKEE (reference sequence). The CDR3 sequence: CASSVLGLVGANVLTF. The CDR3 coding sequence is TGTGCCAGCAGCGTCTTGGGTCTGGTAGGGGCCAACGTCCTGACTTTC.